This T cell receptor beta chain was sequenced for a study of cytotoxic CD8 clonotypes in ibrutinib-treated CLL. Germline lookup yields CDR1 MNHEY and CDR2 SVGAGI. Deletions cut 6 bases from V and 4 bases from J, with 12 bases between. The CDR3 sequence is 13 residues long. For this clone: Its antigen is as yet unknown.

The data were produced by immunoSEQ multiplex PCR, yet TCRdb's version contains in-frame clones alone and is incomplete. The table has more than 110,000 clones, 60% to 85% seen once; the top ten hold 4.5% to 6.5%. Study-wide points: Whereas clonality rose at ibrutinib response, it declined toward baseline at progression.

The rearrangement uses TRBV6-5 and TRBJ1-1; D is ambiguous. The clonotype originates from a human donor with chronic lymphocytic leukemia. Sequencing used PBMCs, obtained after 24 months of ibrutinib treatment. This CDR3 reads CASSRRVVTEAFF. The CDR3 DNA reads as TGTGCCAGCAGCCGGCGGGTTGTCACTGAAGCTTTCTTT.